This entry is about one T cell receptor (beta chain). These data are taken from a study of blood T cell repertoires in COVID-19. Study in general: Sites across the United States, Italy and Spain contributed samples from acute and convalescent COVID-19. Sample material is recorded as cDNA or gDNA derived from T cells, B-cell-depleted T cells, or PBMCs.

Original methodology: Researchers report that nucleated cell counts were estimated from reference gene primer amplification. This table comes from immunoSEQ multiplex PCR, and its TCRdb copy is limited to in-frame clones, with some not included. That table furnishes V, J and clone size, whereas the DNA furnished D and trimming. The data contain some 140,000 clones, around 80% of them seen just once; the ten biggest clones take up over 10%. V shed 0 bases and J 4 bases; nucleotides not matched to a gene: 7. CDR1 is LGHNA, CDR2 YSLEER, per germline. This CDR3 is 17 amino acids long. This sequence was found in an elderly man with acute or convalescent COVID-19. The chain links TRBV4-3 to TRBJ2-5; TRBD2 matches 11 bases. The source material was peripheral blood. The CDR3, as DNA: TGCGCCAGCAGCCAAGACGGATTAGCGGGGGGGCCAGAGACCCAGTACTTC. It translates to CASSQDGLAGGPETQYF.